This passage covers 29 T cell receptor beta chains from one sample sequenced in a study of PD-1 blockade in classical Hodgkin lymphoma. Every patient experienced relapse after autologous stem cell transplantation, and brentuximab vedotin exposure varied. Some clones are missing from TCRdb's copy, which holds only in-frame ones; the method was immunoSEQ multiplex PCR. The table lists 45,000 to 55,000 clones, just under 75% of them singletons. Sequenced here: peripheral blood mononuclear cells (PBMCs), sampled before the second cycle of nivolumab. The receptors shown here come from a human donor with classical Hodgkin lymphoma.

This rearrangement joins TRBV6-5 to TRBJ2-5; D call uncertain. CDR1 is MNHEY, CDR2 SVGAGI, per germline. This CDR3 spans 14 amino acids. The V gene lost 4 bases and the J gene lost 1 base, with 10 bases spanning the gap. In DNA, the CDR3 is TGTGCCAGCAGTTCGGGTCCTCTCCAAGAGACCCAGTACTTC. This encodes CASSSGPLQETQYF.

The chain uses TRBV29-1 and TRBJ2-7; D call uncertain. V lost 0 bases to trimming and J lost 6 bases, with 21 bases between them. The CDR3 has 16 amino acids. Germline values: CDR1 SQVTM, CDR2 ANQGSEA. CDR3 in DNA: TGCAGCGTTGAAGAGATAAGCCCCGCGCCCGCCTCCGAGCAGTACTTC. Protein sequence: CSVEEISPAPASEQYF.

The chain is built from TRBV18 and TRBJ2-1; TRBD1 aligns across 9 bases. Germline trimming cut 3 bases from V and 6 bases from J; bases unmatched to any gene: 6. This CDR3 is 15 amino acids long. Per the germline V gene, CDR1 is KGHSH and CDR2 is LQKENI. In DNA, the CDR3 is TGTGCCAGCTCACCCCCACAGGGGGCGGGCAATGAGCAGTTCTTC. Translated, it gives CASSPPQGAGNEQFF.

This clone was picked up one time. This rearrangement joins TRBV7-2 to TRBJ2-7; the D is unclear. The germline V gene has CDR1 SGHTA and CDR2 FQGNSA. Trimming cost V 2 bases and J 5 bases, with 10 bases left between them. The CDR3 contains 13 residues. The CDR3 loop reads CASSLQVTNEQYF. CDR3 DNA sequence: TGTGCCAGCAGCTTACAAGTTACAAACGAGCAGTACTTC.

V usage is TRBV7-2 and J usage is TRBJ2-7; TRBD2 matches at 13 bases. The CDR3 extends over 18 amino acids. CDR1 and CDR2 (germline): SGHTA, FQGNSA. After removal of 4 bases from V and 5 bases from J, the junction contained 14 bases not matched to a gene. The CDR3 nucleotides read TGTGCCAGCAGCTCCGGACTAGCGGGAGAAGGCGGTTTCCACGAGCAGTACTTC. The encoded protein is CASSSGLAGEGGFHEQYF.

This rearrangement joins TRBV6-5 to TRBJ2-3; no clear D. The V gene's germline CDR1 is MNHEY and CDR2 SVGAGI. The CDR3 sequence is 13 residues long. The germline V and J ends were trimmed by 6 bases and 2 bases, with 9 bases remaining between them. CDR3 residues: CASSLRYTDTQYF. The CDR3 region has the DNA TGTGCCAGCAGCCTCCGTTACACAGATACGCAGTATTTT.

The chain joins TRBV7-3 to TRBJ2-5; D is perhaps TRBD1 (5 bases). The germline CDR1 and CDR2 sequences are SGHTA and FQGTGA. V lost 1 base, J lost 1 base, and 10 bases lay in between. The CDR3 loop spans 15 amino acids. The DNA of the CDR3 is TGTGCCAGCAGCTTAAGCACAGGAGCCCAAGAGACCCAGTACTTC. This sequence encodes CASSLSTGAQETQYF. Drawing the rest from reference TRBV7-3 and TRBJ2-5, the complete variable domain is GAGVSQTPSNKVTEKGKYVELRCDPISGHTALYWYRQSLGQGPEFLIYFQGTGAADDSGLPNDRFFAVRPEGSVSTLKIQRTERGDSAVYLCASSLSTGAQETQYFGPGTRLLVL.

The chain recombines TRBV10-3 with TRBJ1-4; D uncertain. The germline V gene encodes CDR1 ENHRY and CDR2 SYGVKD. V was shortened by 3 bases and J by 5 bases, with 10 bases between the two germline ends. The CDR3 covers 14 residues. CDR3 bases: TGTGCCATCAGTGATGGAGGATTGAATGAAAAACTGTTTTTT. Protein product: CAISDGGLNEKLFF.

The V gene is TRBV7-2, the J gene TRBJ1-2; maybe TRBD1 (6 bases). Trimming removed 6 bases at V and 1 base at J, with 12 bases between. CDR3 length equals 14 residues. The germline CDR1 and CDR2 sequences are SGHTA and FQGNSA. The CDR3 sequence: CASSPQGFNYGYTF. The CDR3 nucleotides read TGTGCCAGCAGTCCTCAGGGGTTTAACTATGGCTACACCTTC.

The chain links TRBV19 to TRBJ1-2; a weak D match, TRBD1 (6 bases). Trimming removed 4 bases at V and 8 bases at J, with 17 bases between. The V gene's germline CDR1 is LNHDA and CDR2 SQIVND (reference sequence). The CDR3 consists of 14 residues. The CDR3 spells CASSKGQSSEGYTF. The CDR3 nucleotides are TGTGCCAGTAGTAAGGGACAATCCTCGGAGGGCTACACCTTC. The variable domain in full, with the rest retrieved from reference TRBV19 and TRBJ1-2, is DGGITQSPKYLFRKEGQNVTLSCEQNLNHDAMYWYRQDPGQGLRLIYYSQIVNDFQKGDIAEGYSVSREKKESFPLTVTSAQKNPTAFYLCASSKGQSSEGYTFGSGTRLTVV.

The chain combines TRBV7-8 with TRBJ2-7; 9 bases line up with TRBD2. CDR1 and CDR2 (germline): SGHVS, FQNEAQ. The junction had 9 bases not matched to a gene; V was cut back by 2 bases and J by 7 bases. The CDR3 runs 15 residues. The DNA of the CDR3 is TGTGCCAGCAGCTTAACCCTAGCGGGAAATTGGGAGCAGTACTTC. It yields the protein CASSLTLAGNWEQYF.

The genes are TRBV7-2 and TRBJ2-5; TRBD1 is a possible D gene (5 bases). This CDR3 is 14 amino acids long. In germline, CDR1 is SGHTA, CDR2 FQGNSA. Between the trimmed V and J ends, which lost 4 bases and 2 bases, there was a span of 11 bases. CDR3 region: CASSWKAGQETQYF. The DNA for the CDR3 is TGTGCCAGCAGCTGGAAGGCAGGGCAAGAGACCCAGTACTTC.

The V gene is TRBV2, the J gene TRBJ2-2; 7 bases align to TRBD2. Trimming removed 7 bases from V and 5 bases from J; junction bases left unmatched: 4. This CDR3 contains 13 residues. Germline CDR1 is SNHLY and CDR2 is FYNNEI. The CDR3 coding sequence is TGTGCCAGCAATGGACTAGTAACCGGGGAGCTGTTTTTT. This codes for CASNGLVTGELFF.

The chain uses TRBV30 and TRBJ1-4, with D hard to call. In germline, CDR1 is GTSNPN, CDR2 SVGIG (reference sequence). The CDR3 runs 13 residues. Trimming pared 3 bases from V and 4 bases from J, leaving 9 bases between. The CDR3 is CAWRDGFNEKLFF. CDR3 bases: TGTGCCTGGAGGGACGGTTTTAATGAAAAACTGTTTTTT.

The rearrangement joins TRBV28 to TRBJ2-1; possibly TRBD2 for D (6 bases). V dropped 3 bases and J dropped 4 bases, with 13 bases sitting between them. Germline-derived CDR1 and CDR2 are MDHEN and SYDVKM. The CDR3 runs to 15 residues. The CDR3 spells CASSLVAARYNEQFF. The CDR3 DNA reads TGTGCCAGCAGTTTGGTAGCGGCGCGATACAATGAGCAGTTCTTC.

The count of this clone is one. V usage is TRBV6-5 and J usage is TRBJ2-7; D is perhaps TRBD1 (5 bases). The CDR3 has 14 residues. Per germline, CDR1 MNHEY and CDR2 SVGAGI. Trimming shortened V by 6 bases and J by 0 bases, and 12 bases separated the two germline ends. This CDR3 is CASSRGHLSYEQYF. The CDR3 nucleotides are TGTGCCAGCAGCCGCGGACACCTCTCCTACGAGCAGTACTTC.

The chain carries TRBV7-9 and TRBJ2-5; TRBD1 matches at 9 bases. Germline V gene lookup returns CDR1 SEHNR and CDR2 FQNEAQ (reference sequence). The CDR3 has 15 amino acids. J gave up 5 bases and V 4 bases, and 8 bases lay outside the gene matches. The CDR3 DNA follows: TGTGCCAGCAGCTCTCCCGGGACAGGGAGGGAGACCCAGTACTTC. Its protein is CASSSPGTGRETQYF.

This chain joins TRBV6-6 and TRBJ2-2; weak D call: TRBD1 (5 bases). The CDR3 covers 15 residues. CDR1 and CDR2 from the germline V gene are MNHNY and SVGAGI (reference sequence). The V gene lost 4 bases and the J gene lost 2 bases, with 11 bases spanning the gap. The CDR3 region has the DNA TGTGCCAGCAGTTGGGGCGGAACCAACACCGGGGAGCTGTTTTTT. It codes for CASSWGGTNTGELFF.

This chain connects TRBV29-1 to TRBJ1-2, with D uncertain. CDR1 is SQVTM, CDR2 ANQGSEA, per germline. The germline V and J ends were trimmed by 4 bases and 0 bases, with 12 bases remaining between them. The CDR3 is 14 amino acids. CDR3 coding DNA: TGCAGCGTTGTACGGTCCGGAGCTAACTATGGCTACACCTTC. This gives the protein CSVVRSGANYGYTF.

This clone is a singleton in its sample. The chain couples TRBV18 to TRBJ1-1, with D possibly matching TRBD1 (6 bases). The CDR3 runs 15 residues. The V and J ends lost 5 bases and 3 bases respectively, with 16 bases between them. CDR1 KGHSH and CDR2 LQKENI come from the germline V gene. CDR3 DNA sequence: TGTGCCAGCTCATCCAAGGCAGGGGTAGACACTGAAGCTTTCTTT. Protein: CASSSKAGVDTEAFF.

The genes are TRBV19 and TRBJ1-1, with D maybe TRBD1 (6 bases). CDR1 LNHDA and CDR2 SQIVND come from the germline V gene (reference sequence). CDR3 size: 17 residues. V was trimmed by 7 bases and J by 2 bases, leaving 23 bases between them. The CDR3 loop reads CASISTTGPTRNTEAFF. The DNA for the CDR3 is TGTGCCAGTATTTCTACCACAGGGCCCACTAGAAACACTGAAGCTTTCTTT.

This rearrangement joins TRBV19 to TRBJ1-4; a weak D match, TRBD1 (6 bases). Per the germline V gene, CDR1 is LNHDA and CDR2 is SQIVND (reference sequence). Trimming shortened V by 3 bases and J by 4 bases, and 12 bases separated the two germline ends. This CDR3 has 15 amino acids. The DNA of the CDR3 is TGTGCCAGTAGTATGAGGACAGCAGTTAATGAAAAACTGTTTTTT. Amino acid sequence: CASSMRTAVNEKLFF.

The rearrangement joins TRBV6-5 to TRBJ2-7; 10 nucleotides agree with TRBD1. The length of the CDR3 is 14 residues. The junction had 2 bases not matched to a gene; V was cut back by 3 bases and J by 3 bases. Germline CDR1 reads MNHEY; CDR2 reads SVGAGI. CDR3 coding DNA: TGTGCCAGCAGTTATGGGACAGGGGTCTACGAGCAGTACTTC. Translating gives CASSYGTGVYEQYF.

This clone has a single count. This chain links TRBV29-1 with TRBJ2-7; D perhaps matches TRBD1 (6 bases). V lost 4 bases to trimming and J lost 6 bases, with 19 bases between them. Germline loops: CDR1 SQVTM, CDR2 ANQGSEA. CDR3 length: 14 residues. CDR3 sequence reads: CSVVDSRGGREQYF. The CDR3 DNA is TGCAGCGTTGTGGACAGTCGAGGAGGACGCGAGCAGTACTTC.

V gene TRBV6-4 combines with J gene TRBJ2-1; D is tentatively TRBD1 or TRBD2 (5 bases each). This CDR3 region has 13 residues. V lost 0 bases, J lost 7 bases, and 7 bases lay in between. The V gene's germline CDR1 is MRHNA and CDR2 SNTAGT. CDR3 nucleotides: TGTGCCAGCAGTGACTCTTGGGGGAATGAGCAGTTCTTC. Protein product: CASSDSWGNEQFF.

V and J are TRBV19 and TRBJ2-7; tentative D call: TRBD1 (6 bases). V was clipped by 5 bases and J by 2 bases, with 10 bases between them. The germline V gene encodes CDR1 LNHDA and CDR2 SQIVND (reference sequence). The length of the CDR3 is 13 residues. The CDR3 nucleotides read TGTGCCAGTAGTCACAGACAGGCCTACGAGCAGTACTTC. It is translated as CASSHRQAYEQYF. Full variable domain (missing parts from reference TRBV19 and TRBJ2-7): DGGITQSPKYLFRKEGQNVTLSCEQNLNHDAMYWYRQDPGQGLRLIYYSQIVNDFQKGDIAEGYSVSREKKESFPLTVTSAQKNPTAFYLCASSHRQAYEQYFGPGTRLTVT.

The V call is TRBV2, the J call TRBJ1-5; D is unresolved. From germline, CDR1 is SNHLY and CDR2 FYNNEI. V dropped 3 bases and J dropped 0 bases, with 9 bases sitting between them. The CDR3 covers 15 residues. DNA of the CDR3: TGTGCCAGCAGTGAGGATATCCGTAGCAATCAGCCCCAGCATTTT. Translating gives CASSEDIRSNQPQHF.

The chain couples TRBV4-1 to TRBJ1-1; no clear D gene. V lost 4 bases to trimming and J lost 4 bases, with 10 bases between them. Germline V gene sequence: CDR1 MGHRA, CDR2 YSYEKL. The CDR3 spans 13 residues. The CDR3 nucleotides are TGCGCCAGCAGCCTTGGGTGGGGCACTGAAGCTTTCTTT. Translating gives CASSLGWGTEAFF.

The rearrangement uses TRBV13 and TRBJ2-7, with a weak D call TRBD2 (5 bases). Germline V gene lookup returns CDR1 PRHDT and CDR2 FYEKMQ (reference sequence). CDR3 length: 13 amino acids. Trimming removed 4 bases at V and 1 base at J, with 8 bases between. CDR3 DNA sequence: TGTGCCAGCAGCTCCGGACTGTCCTACGAGCAGTACTTC. Translating gives CASSSGLSYEQYF.